Following are 14 T cell receptor beta chains from one sample sequenced in a study of T cell repertoires in cytomegalovirus infection. No antigens are known for them. TCRdb reprocessed the reads with MiXCR, giving one entry per CDR3 protein. The table has roughly 500,000 distinct CDR3 sequences, around 30% seen once. The source material was cultured PBMCs, sampled from culture after CMV antigen stimulation. Receptors were obtained from a human donor in good health (CMV status not recorded). Some clones in this sample may be carry-over from other donors' samples.

This clonotype is a singleton in its sample. The chain employs TRBV5-1 and TRBJ2-5, with 7 bases matching TRBD1. CDR3 length: 15 amino acids. CDR1 is SGHRS, CDR2 YFSETQ, per germline. Trimming took 3 bases from V and 5 from J; bases not matched to a gene: 10. CDR3 nucleotides: TGCGCCAGCAGCTCTGACAGGGTACATCGGGAGACCCAGTACTTC. It encodes CASSSDRVHRETQYF.

The CDR3 coding sequence is TGCGCCAGCAGCTTGGTTGTGGGCCACAATGAGCAGTTCTTC. Its protein is CASSLVVGHNEQFF. The chain combines TRBV5-1 with TRBJ2-1; D is ambiguous. Trimming cost V 0 bases and J 5 bases, with 9 bases left between them. This CDR3 has 14 amino acids. CDR1 and CDR2 (germline): SGHRS, YFSETQ.

As DNA, the CDR3 is TGCAGTGCAGAGATGGGGGCGCCCGTTGTGGAGCAGTTCTTC. As protein: CSAEMGAPVVEQFF. The chain is built from TRBV20-1 and TRBJ2-1; maybe TRBD1 (6 bases). The CDR3 length is 14 residues. Germline lookup yields CDR1 DFQATT and CDR2 SNEGSKA (reference sequence). V dropped 6 bases and J dropped 10 bases, with 22 bases sitting between them.

This clonotype was recorded a few times. The genes are TRBV11-2 and TRBJ2-5, with D perhaps TRBD1 (5 bases). V gave up 2 bases and J gave up 3 bases, with 10 bases separating them. Germline CDR1 reads SGHAT; CDR2 reads FQNNGV. This CDR3 is built from 14 residues. DNA for the CDR3: TGTGCCAGCAGCTTAAGTCAGGGTAAAGAGACCCAGTACTTC. Translated, it gives CASSLSQGKETQYF.

The chain's CDR3 is CASSSILEAFF. The CDR3 DNA follows: TGTGCCAGCAGTTCAATCCTCGAAGCTTTCTTT. The genes are TRBV12-3 or TRBV12-4 and TRBJ1-1; no firm D call. This CDR3 is 11 amino acids long. Trimming pared 4 bases from V and 8 bases from J, leaving 8 bases between.

The rearrangement uses TRBV28 and TRBJ2-5; 11 bases map to TRBD2. Trimming took 1 base from V and 12 from J; bases not matched to a gene: 1. Germline CDR1 and CDR2: MDHEN and SYDVKM. The CDR3 length is 12 residues. The CDR3 protein is CASSLFSGREYF. The CDR3, as DNA: TGTGCCAGCAGTTTATTTAGCGGGAGGGAGTACTTC. The full variable domain, rest sourced from reference TRBV28 and TRBJ2-5, is DVKVTQSSRYLVKRTGEKVFLECVQDMDHENMFWYRQDPGLGLRLIYFSYDVKMKEKGDIPEGYSVSREKKERFSLILESASTNQTSMYLCASSLFSGREYFGPGTRLLVL.

The V and J genes are TRBV6-8 and TRBJ1-3; perhaps TRBD1 as D (5 bases). V was pared by 6 bases and J by 0 bases, with 12 bases between. The CDR3 is 15 amino acids. CDR1 is MNHGY, CDR2 SAAAGT, per germline. CDR3 sequence reads: CASRPGTNSGNTIYF. The CDR3 DNA sequence: TGTGCCAGCAGGCCAGGGACCAACTCTGGAAACACCATATATTTT.

V is TRBV19 and J is TRBJ1-4; 7 positions agree with TRBD1. The CDR3 is made up of 13 amino acids. With V trimmed by 5 bases and J by 8 bases, 5 bases remained unmatched. Germline V lookup: CDR1 LNHDA, CDR2 SQIVND (reference sequence). The DNA for the CDR3 is TGTGCCAGTAGTGTCGGGACAGTCGAAAAACTGTTTTTT. This codes for CASSVGTVEKLFF.

V is TRBV6-5 and J is TRBJ2-3; weak D call: TRBD1 (5 bases). Germline V gene lookup returns CDR1 MNHEY and CDR2 SVGAGI. This CDR3 is built from 13 residues. Between the trimmed V and J ends, which lost 2 bases and 7 bases, there was a span of 10 bases. Written as DNA, the CDR3 is TGTGCCAGCAGTTACAATGCAGGGAATACGCAGTATTTT. Its protein is CASSYNAGNTQYF.

This clonotype was seen more than once but under ten times. V usage is TRBV7-9 and J usage is TRBJ2-4, with 7 bases lining up with TRBD2. The ends lost 4 bases at V and 6 bases at J; junction bases unmatched: 9. The CDR3 contains 15 residues. The germline CDR1 and CDR2 sequences are SEHNR and FQNEAQ (reference sequence). CDR3 amino acids: CASSSISREGNIQYF. In DNA, the CDR3 is TGTGCCAGCAGCTCAATCTCGAGGGAGGGAAACATTCAGTACTTC.

The rearrangement uses TRBV28 and TRBJ2-7; D might be TRBD1 (6 bases). Germline V gene sequence: CDR1 MDHEN, CDR2 SYDVKM. V was pared by 1 base and J by 6 bases, with 19 bases between. CDR3 size: 16 residues. This chain's CDR3 is CASSLSGDLSGAEQYF. CDR3 in DNA: TGTGCCAGCAGTTTATCAGGGGACCTCAGCGGTGCCGAGCAGTACTTC.

The chain employs TRBV7-9 and TRBJ1-1; maybe TRBD1 (5 bases). CDR1 and CDR2 from the germline V gene are SEHNR and FQNEAQ (reference sequence). The CDR3 runs 14 residues. V lost 5 bases, J lost 2 bases, and 12 bases lay in between. CDR3 residues: CASSAGTSNTEAFF. In DNA, the CDR3 is TGTGCCAGCAGCGCCGGGACTTCAAACACTGAAGCTTTCTTT.

V usage is TRBV5-6 and J usage is TRBJ2-3, with 8 bases aligning to TRBD2. Germline lookup yields CDR1 SGHDT and CDR2 YYEEEE. The J segment lost 6 bases and the V segment lost 3 bases, leaving 9 bases of the junction unmatched. This CDR3 comprises 15 residues. The CDR3 here is CASSSSGTRVDTQYF. The CDR3 DNA follows: TGTGCCAGCAGCTCCTCCGGGACTAGGGTGGATACGCAGTATTTT.

This clonotype came up a few times. The V call is TRBV4-3, the J call TRBJ1-4; D unclear. V gave up 0 bases and J gave up 6 bases, with 8 bases separating them. Germline V lookup: CDR1 LGHNA, CDR2 YSLEER. This CDR3 is 14 amino acids long. CDR3 nucleotide sequence: TGCGCCAGCAGCCAAGAGGGTGTGCATGAAAAACTGTTTTTT. It encodes CASSQEGVHEKLFF.